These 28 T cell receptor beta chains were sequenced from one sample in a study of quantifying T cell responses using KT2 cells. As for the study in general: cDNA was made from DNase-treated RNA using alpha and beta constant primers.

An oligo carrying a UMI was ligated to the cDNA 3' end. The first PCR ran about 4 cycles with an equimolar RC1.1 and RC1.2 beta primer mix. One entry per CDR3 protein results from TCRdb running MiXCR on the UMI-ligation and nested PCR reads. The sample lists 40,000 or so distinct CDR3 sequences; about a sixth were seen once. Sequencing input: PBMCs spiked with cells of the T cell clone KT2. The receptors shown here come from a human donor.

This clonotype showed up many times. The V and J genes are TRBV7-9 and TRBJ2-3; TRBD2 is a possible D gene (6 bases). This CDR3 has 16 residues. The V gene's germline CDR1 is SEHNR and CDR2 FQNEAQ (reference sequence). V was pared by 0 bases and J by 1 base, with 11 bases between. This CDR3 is CASSLARREGTDTQYF. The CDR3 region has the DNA TGTGCCAGCAGCTTAGCGCGAAGGGAGGGCACAGATACGCAGTATTTT.

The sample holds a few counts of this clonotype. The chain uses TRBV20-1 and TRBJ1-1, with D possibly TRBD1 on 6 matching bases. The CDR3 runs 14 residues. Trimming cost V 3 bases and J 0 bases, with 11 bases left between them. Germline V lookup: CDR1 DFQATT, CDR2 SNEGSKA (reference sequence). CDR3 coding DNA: TGCAGTGCTAGGATAGGACAGTTGAACACTGAAGCTTTCTTT. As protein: CSARIGQLNTEAFF.

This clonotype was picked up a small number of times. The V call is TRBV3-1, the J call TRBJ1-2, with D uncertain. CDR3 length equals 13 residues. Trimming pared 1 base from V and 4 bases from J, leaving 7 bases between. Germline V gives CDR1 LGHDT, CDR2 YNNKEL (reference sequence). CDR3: CASSQVHGYGYTF. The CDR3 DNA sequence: TGTGCCAGCAGCCAAGTCCATGGCTATGGCTACACCTTC.

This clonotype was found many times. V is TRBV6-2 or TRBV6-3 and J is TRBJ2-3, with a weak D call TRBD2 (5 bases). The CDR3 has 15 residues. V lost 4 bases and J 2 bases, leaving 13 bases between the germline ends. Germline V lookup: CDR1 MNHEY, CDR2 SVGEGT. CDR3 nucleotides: TGTGCCAGCAGTTCCACCTCTAGCCACACAGATACGCAGTATTTT. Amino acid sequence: CASSSTSSHTDTQYF.

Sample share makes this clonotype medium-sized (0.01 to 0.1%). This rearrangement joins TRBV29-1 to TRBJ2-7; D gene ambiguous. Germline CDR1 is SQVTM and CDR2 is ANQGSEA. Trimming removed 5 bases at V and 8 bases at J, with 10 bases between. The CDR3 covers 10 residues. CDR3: CSVKQVQQYF. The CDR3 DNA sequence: TGCAGCGTTAAGCAGGTACAGCAGTACTTC.

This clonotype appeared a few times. The CDR3 reads CSASRDRVVGEQFF. The DNA for the CDR3 is TGCAGTGCTTCCCGGGACAGGGTAGTTGGTGAGCAGTTCTTC. This sequence joins TRBV20-1 and TRBJ2-1, with 9 bases lining up with TRBD1. The CDR3 is 14 amino acids. Germline trimming cut 5 bases from V and 9 bases from J; bases unmatched to any gene: 11. Germline assignment: CDR1 DFQATT and CDR2 SNEGSKA (reference sequence).

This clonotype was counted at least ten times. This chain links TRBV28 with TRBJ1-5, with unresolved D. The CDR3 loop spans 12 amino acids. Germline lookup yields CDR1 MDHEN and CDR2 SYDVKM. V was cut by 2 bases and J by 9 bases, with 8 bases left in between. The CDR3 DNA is TGTGCCAGCAGTTTAGAAACGGGGCCCCAGCATTTT. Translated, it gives CASSLETGPQHF.

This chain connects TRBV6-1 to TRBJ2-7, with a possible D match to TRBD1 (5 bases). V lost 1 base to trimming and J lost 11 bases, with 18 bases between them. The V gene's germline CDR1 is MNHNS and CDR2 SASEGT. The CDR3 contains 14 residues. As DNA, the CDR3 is TGTGCCAGCAGTGAAGATATCAGGACAAAGTTGAAGTACTTC. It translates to CASSEDIRTKLKYF.

The CDR3 DNA follows: TGTGCCAGCAGTGAACAGGGGGTAAACACCATATATTTT. This codes for CASSEQGVNTIYF. V and J are TRBV6-1 and TRBJ1-3; the match to TRBD1 covers 7 bases. The CDR3 sequence is 13 residues long. Germline CDR1 and CDR2: MNHNS and SASEGT. The V segment lost 2 bases and the J segment 6 bases; nucleotides outside the gene matches: 1.

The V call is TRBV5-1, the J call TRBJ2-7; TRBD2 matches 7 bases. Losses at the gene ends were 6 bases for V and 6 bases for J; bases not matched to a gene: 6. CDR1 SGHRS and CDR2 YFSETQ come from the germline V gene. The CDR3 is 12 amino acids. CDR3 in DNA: TGCGCCAGCACACCAACGGGGGGCGAGCAGTACTTC. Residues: CASTPTGGEQYF.

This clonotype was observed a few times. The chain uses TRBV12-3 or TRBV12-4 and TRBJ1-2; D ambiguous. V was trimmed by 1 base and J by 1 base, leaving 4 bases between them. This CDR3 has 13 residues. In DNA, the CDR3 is TGTGCCAGCAGTTTAGGCATTAACTATGGCTACACCTTC. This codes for CASSLGINYGYTF.

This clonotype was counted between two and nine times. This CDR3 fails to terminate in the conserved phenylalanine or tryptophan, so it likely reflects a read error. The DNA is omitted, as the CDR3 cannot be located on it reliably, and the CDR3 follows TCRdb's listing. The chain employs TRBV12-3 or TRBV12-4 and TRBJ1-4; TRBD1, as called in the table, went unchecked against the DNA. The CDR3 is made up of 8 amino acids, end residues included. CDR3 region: CASFPIRR.

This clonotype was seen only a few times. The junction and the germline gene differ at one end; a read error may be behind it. The CDR3 region has the DNA TGTGCCAGCACCCCAACGGAAGTCTTC. This encodes CASTPTEVF. The chain links TRBV7-9 to TRBJ1-2, with no clear D. The V gene's germline CDR1 is SEHNR and CDR2 FQNEAQ (reference sequence). The CDR3 contains 9 residues.

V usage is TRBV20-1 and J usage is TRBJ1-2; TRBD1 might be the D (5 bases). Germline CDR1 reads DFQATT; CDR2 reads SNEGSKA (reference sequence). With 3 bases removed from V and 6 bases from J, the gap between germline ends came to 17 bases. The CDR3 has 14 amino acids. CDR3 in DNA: TGCAGTGCTAGGGCTAGGGACGCCCTTGATGGCTACACCTTC. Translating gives CSARARDALDGYTF.

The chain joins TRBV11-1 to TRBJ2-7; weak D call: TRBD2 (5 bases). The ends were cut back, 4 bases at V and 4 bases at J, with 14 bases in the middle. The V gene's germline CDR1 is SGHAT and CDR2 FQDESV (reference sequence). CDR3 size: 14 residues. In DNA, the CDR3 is TGTGCCAGCAGCTCTGACTTAGCGTCGTACGAGCAGTACTTC. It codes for CASSSDLASYEQYF.

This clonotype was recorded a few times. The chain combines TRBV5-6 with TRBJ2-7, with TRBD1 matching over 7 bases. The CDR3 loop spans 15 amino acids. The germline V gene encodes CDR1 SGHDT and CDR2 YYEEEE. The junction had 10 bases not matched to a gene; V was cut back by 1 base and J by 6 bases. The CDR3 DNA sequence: TGTGCCAGCAGCTTGTTGTCAGGGGGTTTTTCCGAGCAGTACTTC. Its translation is CASSLLSGGFSEQYF.

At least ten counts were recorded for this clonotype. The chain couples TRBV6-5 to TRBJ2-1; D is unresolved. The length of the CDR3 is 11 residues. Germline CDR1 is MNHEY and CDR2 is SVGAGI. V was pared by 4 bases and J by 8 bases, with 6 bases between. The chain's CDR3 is CASSFRDEQFF. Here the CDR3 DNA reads TGTGCCAGCAGTTTTAGAGATGAGCAGTTCTTC.

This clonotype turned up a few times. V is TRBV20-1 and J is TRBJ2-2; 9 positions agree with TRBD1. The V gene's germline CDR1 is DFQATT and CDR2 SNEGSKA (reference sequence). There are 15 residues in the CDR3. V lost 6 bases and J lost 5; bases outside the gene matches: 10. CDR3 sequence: CSATAGDRDTGELFF. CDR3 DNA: TGCAGTGCGACTGCCGGGGACAGGGATACCGGGGAGCTGTTTTTT.

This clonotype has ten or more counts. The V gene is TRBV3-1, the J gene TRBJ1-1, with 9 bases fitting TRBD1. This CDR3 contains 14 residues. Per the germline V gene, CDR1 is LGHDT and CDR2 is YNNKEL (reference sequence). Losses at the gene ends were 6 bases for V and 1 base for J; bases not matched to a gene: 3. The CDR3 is CASSRDRENTEAFF. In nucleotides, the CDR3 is TGTGCCAGCAGTAGGGACAGGGAGAACACTGAAGCTTTCTTT.

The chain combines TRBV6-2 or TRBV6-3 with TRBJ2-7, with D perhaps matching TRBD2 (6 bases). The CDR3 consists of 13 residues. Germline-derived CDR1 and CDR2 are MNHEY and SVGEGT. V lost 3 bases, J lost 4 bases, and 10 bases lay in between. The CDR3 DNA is TGTGCCAGCAGTTATGTTGCGGGGTACGAGCAGTACTTC. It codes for CASSYVAGYEQYF.

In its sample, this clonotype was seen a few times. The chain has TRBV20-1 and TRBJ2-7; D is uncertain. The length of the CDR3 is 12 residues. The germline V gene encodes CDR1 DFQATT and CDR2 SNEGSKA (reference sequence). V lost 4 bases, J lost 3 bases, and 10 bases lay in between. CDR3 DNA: TGCAGTGCTACGGACCGCGGCTACGAGCAGTACTTC. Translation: CSATDRGYEQYF.

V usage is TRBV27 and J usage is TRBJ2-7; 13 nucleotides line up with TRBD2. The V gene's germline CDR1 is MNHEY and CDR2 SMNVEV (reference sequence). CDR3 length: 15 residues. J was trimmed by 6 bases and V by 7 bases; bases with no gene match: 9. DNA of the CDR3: TGTGCCAGCACCCCCGGACTAGCGGGAGTTGGCGAGCAGTACTTC. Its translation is CASTPGLAGVGEQYF.

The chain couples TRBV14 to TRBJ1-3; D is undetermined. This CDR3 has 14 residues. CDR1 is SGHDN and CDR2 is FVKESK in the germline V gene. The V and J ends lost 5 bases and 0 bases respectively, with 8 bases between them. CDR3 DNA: TGTGCCAGCAGCGACGAGTTCTCTGGAAACACCATATATTTT. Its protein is CASSDEFSGNTIYF.

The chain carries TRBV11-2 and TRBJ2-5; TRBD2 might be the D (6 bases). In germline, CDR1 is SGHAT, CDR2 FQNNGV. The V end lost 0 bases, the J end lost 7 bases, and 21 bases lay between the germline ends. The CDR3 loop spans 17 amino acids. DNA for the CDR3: TGTGCCAGCAGCTTAGATGGCGGGACGCGTGAAGGCGGGACCCAGTACTTC. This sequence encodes CASSLDGGTREGGTQYF. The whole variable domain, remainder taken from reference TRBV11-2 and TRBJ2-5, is EAGVAQSPRYKIIEKRQSVAFWCNPISGHATLYWYQQILGQGPKLLIQFQNNGVVDDSQLPKDRFSAERLKGVDSTLKIQPAKLEDSAVYLCASSLDGGTREGGTQYFGPGTRLLVL.

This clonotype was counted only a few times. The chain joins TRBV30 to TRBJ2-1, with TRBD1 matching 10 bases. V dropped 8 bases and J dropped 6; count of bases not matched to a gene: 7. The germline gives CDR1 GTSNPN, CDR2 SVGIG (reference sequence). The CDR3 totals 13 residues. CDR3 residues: CAGGGQGSNEQFF. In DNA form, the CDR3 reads TGTGCCGGGGGGGGACAGGGGTCCAATGAGCAGTTCTTC. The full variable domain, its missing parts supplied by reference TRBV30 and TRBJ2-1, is SQTIHQWPATLVQPVGSPLSLECTVEGTSNPNLYWYRQAAGRGLQLLFYSVGIGQISSEVPQNLSASRPQDRQFILSSKKLLLSDSGFYLCAGGGQGSNEQFFGPGTRLTVL.

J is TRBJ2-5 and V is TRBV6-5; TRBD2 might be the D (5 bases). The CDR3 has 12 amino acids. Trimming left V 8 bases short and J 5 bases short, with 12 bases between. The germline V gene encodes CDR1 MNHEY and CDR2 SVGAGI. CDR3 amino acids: CASLSRGETQYF. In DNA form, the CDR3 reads TGTGCCAGCTTATCCCGAGGGGAGACCCAGTACTTC.

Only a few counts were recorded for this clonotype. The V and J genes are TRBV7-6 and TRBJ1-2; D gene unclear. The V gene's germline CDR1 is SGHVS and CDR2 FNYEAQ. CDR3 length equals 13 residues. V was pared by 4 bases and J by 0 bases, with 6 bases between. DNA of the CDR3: TGTGCCAGCAGCTCTAGCCCTAACTATGGCTACACCTTC. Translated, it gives CASSSSPNYGYTF.

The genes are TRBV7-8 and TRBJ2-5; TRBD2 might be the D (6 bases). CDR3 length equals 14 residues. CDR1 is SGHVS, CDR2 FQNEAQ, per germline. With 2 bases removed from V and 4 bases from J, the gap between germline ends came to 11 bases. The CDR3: CASSLRLDRETQYF. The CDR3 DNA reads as TGTGCCAGCAGCTTAAGACTAGATCGAGAGACCCAGTACTTC.